The TCR beta chain under discussion was sequenced for a study of cytomegalovirus exposure and HLA in healthy donors. Study overall: Drawn from HLA-typed donors, around 85 million unique TCRs were held in an early data release.

PCR primers comprised 60 Vbeta and 13 Jbeta primers. The data were produced by immunoSEQ multiplex PCR, yet TCRdb's version contains in-frame clones alone and is incomplete. The sample data list some 130,000 clones. The V segment lost 3 bases and the J segment 2 bases; nucleotides outside the gene matches: 5. This CDR3 is 15 amino acids long. Germline V gene lookup returns CDR1 WNHNN and CDR2 SYGVQD (reference sequence). Sequencing was performed on PBMCs. This TCR was sampled from a man aged 18 to 30 in good health and CMV-seronegative. This chain uses TRBV10-1 with TRBJ2-7, with 9 bases identical to TRBD1. CDR3 loop: CASSDRGTGTYEQYF. The CDR3, as DNA: TGCGCCAGCAGTGATAGGGGGACAGGGACCTACGAGCAGTACTTC.